This TCR beta chain was captured in a study of response to subunit inactivated influenza vaccine (dated by TCRdb to 2016 to 2019). With regard to the full study: Deep quantitative profiling of the T cell receptor repertoire was used in the study to follow responses to a trivalent subunit inactivated influenza vaccine.

Measured from the cysteine to the phenylalanine, the CDR3 is 17 residues long. The only DNA kept is the CDR3, 51 bases in frame from the first base. The germline V and J ends show losses of 5 bases and 1 base respectively, and no gene match explains 9 bases of the junction. The germline V gene (reference sequence) specifies SSHAT as CDR1 and FNYEAQ as CDR2. Paper-wide results and their limitations: The authors proposed that each seasonal influenza vaccination may bring in only a limited number of new T cells.

This clonotype has only a few counts. Its antigen specificity is not known. No much larger clonotype is one base removed from it; base qualities were not supplied. The protocol used for the library was RT-PCR. For sequencing, an Illumina HiSeq 2500 was employed. TCRdb took the public reads, trimmed them with fastp at Q25, ran MiXCR for clone calling and kept in-frame beta chains. CDR3 protein duplicates are merged, each entry listing the most common genes and DNA. Recorded for this sample are more than 450,000 distinct CDR3 sequences; about 11% of them occurred a single time. The top ten clones comprise 11% of the sample. The data were also submitted as part of a second study, on T cells expressing NK-cell markers. Taken from the second paper: The TCR beta cDNA libraries were made using 5'RACE template switching, a step that added both a universal primer site and unique molecular identifiers. Seven to nine donors provided sorted CD3+CD56+NKG2C+, CD3+CD56+NKG2C- and CD3+CD56-NKG2C+ T-cell subsets, whose TCR beta-chain repertoires were profiled. Seven of the eight sequenced donors were HCMV-seropositive and one was HCMV-seronegative. To restrict sorting to alphabetaTCR-expressing T cells, an anti-gammadeltaTCR antibody was added in several experiments. In 6 or 7 donors, the dominant CD3+CD56+NKG2C+ clonotypes ranked among the top 10 CD8+ clonotypes, making up roughly 1.0-7.0% of CD8+ T cells. Those dominant clonotypes were again the most abundant among CD3+CD56-NKG2C+ cells in a few donors, at roughly 25-65%. Whether the expanded NKG2C-expressing T cell clones were specific for HCMV antigens was left unclear. The eight sequenced donors were randomly selected healthy volunteers, three men and five women. To determine HCMV serostatus, a commercial ELISA kit was used to detect HCMV-specific IgG in serum. Ficoll density gradient centrifugation was used to isolate peripheral blood mononuclear cells from blood. For about 6 donors, bulk peripheral blood T-cell repertoires were additionally sequenced from unsorted PBMC. Priming for cDNA synthesis came from the TCR beta constant segment, and two successive PCR amplification steps followed. Illumina HiSeq 2000/2500, MiSeq or NextSeq was used to sequence libraries as 2 x 150 bp reads. MIGEC was used to demultiplex reads and group reads by UMI, and MiTCR was used to assemble and quantify clonotypes. Only TCR cDNA sequences supported by at least two reads were kept to exclude erroneous sequences. Downstream repertoire analysis used the tcR package, and clonotypes were matched across fractions by CDR3 nucleotide sequence plus V segment. VDJmatch was used to annotate antigen specificity against VDJdb, with one amino acid substitution allowed in CDR3.

The rearranged chain carries TRBV7-7 and TRBJ2-1; TRBD2 matches 9 bases in the middle. The clonotype comes from a man aged 50 to 60 who received an inactivated influenza vaccine. Donor details come from another sample of the same person, matched by shared clones. The specimen comprised PBMCs from blood, sampled on the day of vaccination. The CDR3 protein: CASSHRLAVGSYNEQFF. Read as DNA, the sequence is TGTGCCAGCAGCCACCGACTAGCGGTTGGGTCCTACAATGAGCAGTTCTTC.